Each of the 19 T cell receptor beta chains below was sequenced from the same sample in a study of radiotherapy plus CTLA-4 blockade in lung cancer. Using immunoSEQ multiplex PCR, the repertoire was profiled, and TCRdb retains in-frame clones only, with some absent. The table records 90,000 to 100,000 clones, roughly 74% of them present only once. The source was peripheral blood, collected from a patient treated with radiotherapy plus ipilimumab. Every receptor here comes from a human donor with non-small cell lung cancer who had a partial response to radiotherapy plus ipilimumab. Some clones in this sample may be carry-over from other donors' samples.

The sample holds a few counts of this clone. The chain has TRBV19 and TRBJ2-6; TRBD1 matches 7 bases. The CDR3 loop spans 15 amino acids. CDR1 is LNHDA, CDR2 SQIVND, per germline (reference sequence). Losses at the gene ends were 7 bases for V and 0 bases for J; bases not matched to a gene: 3. The CDR3 DNA reads TGTGCCAGTACCCGACAGGGCTCTGGGGCCAACGTCCTGACTTTC. This gives the protein CASTRQGSGANVLTF.

The count of this clone is one. The chain recombines TRBV6-5 with TRBJ1-4, with a possible D match to TRBD1 (6 bases). The CDR3 loop spans 15 amino acids. Trimming left V 7 bases short and J 3 bases short, with 15 bases between. Germline-derived CDR1 and CDR2 are MNHEY and SVGAGI. Here the CDR3 reads CASNPGGAPNEKLFF. The CDR3 bases are TGTGCCAGCAACCCGGGGGGGGCTCCTAATGAAAAACTGTTTTTT.

The chain combines TRBV6-1 with TRBJ1-6, with D uncertain. V lost 5 bases, J lost 3 bases, and 8 bases lay in between. There are 14 residues in the CDR3. Germline assignment: CDR1 MNHNS and CDR2 SASEGT. DNA of the CDR3: TGTGCCAGCAGTCCCAGATTCTATAATTCACCCCTCCACTTT. This translates into CASSPRFYNSPLHF.

V usage is TRBV27 and J usage is TRBJ2-3; 11 nucleotides match TRBD2. CDR1 and CDR2 from the germline V gene are MNHEY and SMNVEV (reference sequence). This CDR3 comprises 16 residues. J lost 4 bases, V lost 3 bases, and 6 bases had no gene match. This CDR3 is CASSFGLAGGADTQYF. The CDR3 region has the DNA TGTGCCAGCAGTTTTGGGCTAGCGGGAGGTGCAGATACGCAGTATTTT.

A single count supports this clone. This rearrangement joins TRBV2 to TRBJ2-3; 10 bases map to TRBD2. J lost 5 bases, V lost 3 bases, and 5 bases had no gene match. This CDR3 has 15 residues. The germline V gene has CDR1 SNHLY and CDR2 FYNNEI. DNA for the CDR3: TGTGCCAGCAGTGATTTAATAGCGGGAGGAGATACGCAGTATTTT. It encodes CASSDLIAGGDTQYF.

Notes on this clone: One end of the junction is discordant with germline, which a read error may explain. The chain employs TRBV10-2 and TRBJ2-1; 10 bases agree with TRBD2. There are 14 residues in the CDR3. The germline V gene has CDR1 WSHSY and CDR2 SAAADI. CDR3 bases: TGCGCCAGCCGTGAGCGGGGGGGTGGTAGTGAGCAGTTCTTC. The encoded protein is CASRERGGGSEQFF.

This clone was recorded only once. The rearrangement links TRBV6-6 to TRBJ2-7, with a weak D call TRBD1 (6 bases). CDR1 is MNHNY and CDR2 is SVGAGI in the germline V gene (reference sequence). V was clipped by 7 bases and J by 3 bases, with 19 bases between them. CDR3 length: 15 residues. The CDR3 nucleotides are TGTGCCAGCACCCAACAGGGAGTCGGATTCTACGAGCAGTACTTC. Its translation is CASTQQGVGFYEQYF.

Here the CDR3 reads CASSPPPGTFYEQYF. CDR3 DNA sequence: TGTGCCAGCAGCCCCCCTCCCGGGACATTTTACGAGCAGTACTTC. J is TRBJ2-7 and V is TRBV9; D possibly corresponds to TRBD1 (6 bases). This CDR3 has 15 amino acids. Germline values: CDR1 SGDLS, CDR2 YYNGEE. The V and J ends lost 4 bases and 4 bases respectively, with 18 bases between them.

Here the CDR3 reads CSVEDRVVNEQFF. For the CDR3, the DNA is TGCAGCGTTGAAGACAGGGTAGTGAATGAGCAGTTCTTC. The V and J genes are TRBV29-1 and TRBJ2-1; D may be TRBD1 (5 bases). The CDR3 consists of 13 residues. In germline, CDR1 is SQVTM, CDR2 ANQGSEA. The V gene lost 0 bases and the J gene lost 7 bases, with 10 bases spanning the gap.

The sample holds a few counts of this clone. The rearrangement joins TRBV10-3 to TRBJ1-1; D gene uncertain. CDR1 ENHRY and CDR2 SYGVKD come from the germline V gene. This CDR3 comprises 12 residues. V gave up 8 bases and J gave up 4 bases, with 11 bases separating them. For the CDR3, the DNA is TGTGCCATCTCCGGCCCGGGCACTGAAGCTTTCTTT. Protein sequence: CAISGPGTEAFF.

The table lists this clone with a few counts. The rearrangement links TRBV19 to TRBJ1-5; possibly TRBD1 for D (5 bases). Trimming pared 6 bases from V and 0 bases from J, leaving 9 bases between. This CDR3 spans 14 amino acids. Germline CDR1 and CDR2: LNHDA and SQIVND (reference sequence). As DNA, the CDR3 is TGTGCCAGTAGCCCGACAGATAGCAATCAGCCCCAGCATTTT. It is translated as CASSPTDSNQPQHF.

The chain employs TRBV5-4 and TRBJ2-5; the match to TRBD2 covers 11 bases. The closer fit of TRBJ2-7 to the DNA end suggests the J call may be wrong. Per the germline V gene, CDR1 is SGHNT and CDR2 is YYREEE (reference sequence). The CDR3 sequence is 15 residues long. In DNA form, the CDR3 reads TGTGCCAGCAGCGACTTAGCGGGAGGGCCTTACGAGCAGTACTTC. Protein: CASSDLAGGPYEQYF.

The rearrangement joins TRBV5-5 to TRBJ1-6; TRBD1 matches 9 bases. Unmatched junction bases numbered 4, after V lost 4 bases and J lost 5 bases. The CDR3 loop spans 15 amino acids. Germline CDR1 reads SGHKS; CDR2 reads YYEKEE (reference sequence). CDR3 residues: CASSLRDRDNSPLHF. The CDR3 nucleotides are TGTGCCAGCAGCCTCCGGGACAGGGATAATTCACCCCTCCACTTT.

The chain is built from TRBV6-6 and TRBJ2-3; 7 nucleotides agree with TRBD1. Germline V CDR1 and CDR2: MNHNY, SVGAGI (reference sequence). The CDR3 consists of 16 residues. Trimming cost V 4 bases and J 2 bases; bases outside gene matches: 9. In DNA, the CDR3 is TGTGCCAGCAGTTCCCCTCGGACAGGACTCACAGATACGCAGTATTTT. This codes for CASSSPRTGLTDTQYF.

The chain couples TRBV28 to TRBJ1-1; D is possibly TRBD1 (6 bases). The V and J ends lost 1 base and 1 base respectively, with 7 bases between them. Germline V gene lookup returns CDR1 MDHEN and CDR2 SYDVKM. This CDR3 comprises 14 residues. The DNA of the CDR3 is TGTGCCAGCAGTTTATTGGGGGCGAACACTGAAGCTTTCTTT. Translation gives CASSLLGANTEAFF.

This chain uses TRBV4-1 with TRBJ2-7; D uncertain. The CDR3 is made up of 13 amino acids. Germline loops: CDR1 MGHRA, CDR2 YSYEKL. The ends were cut back, 2 bases at V and 7 bases at J, with 12 bases in the middle. The CDR3 loop reads CASSQRLYEEQYF. DNA for the CDR3: TGCGCCAGCAGCCAAAGACTCTACGAGGAGCAGTACTTC.

The rearrangement joins TRBV20-1 to TRBJ1-1; TRBD1 matches at 8 bases. The germline V gene has CDR1 DFQATT and CDR2 SNEGSKA (reference sequence). The CDR3 contains 11 residues. CDR3 loop: CSEQGGTEAFF. CDR3 bases: TGCAGCGAACAGGGGGGCACTGAAGCTTTCTTT.

The chain couples TRBV5-1 to TRBJ2-3; 11 positions match TRBD2. The CDR3 totals 16 residues. V shed 5 bases, J shed 3 bases, and the junction held 8 bases outside the gene matches. CDR1 and CDR2 (germline): SGHRS, YFSETQ. CDR3 protein: CASRARTSGFTDTQYF. Written as DNA, the CDR3 is TGCGCCAGCAGGGCCCGGACTAGCGGGTTTACAGATACGCAGTATTTT.

The gene calls are TRBV6-6 and TRBJ2-7, with D possibly matching TRBD2 (5 bases). Germline CDR1 is MNHNY and CDR2 is SVGAGI (reference sequence). The CDR3 is 15 amino acids. Trimming stripped 0 bases from V and 3 bases from J, with 12 bases between. The CDR3 sequence is CASSYSRVRNYEQYF. CDR3 sequence (DNA): TGTGCCAGCAGTTACTCGCGGGTTCGGAACTACGAGCAGTACTTC.